Each of the 25 T cell receptor beta chains below was sequenced from the same sample in a study of response to subunit inactivated influenza vaccine. One entry per CDR3 protein, called by TCRdb with MiXCR from the RT-PCR reads. The repertoire holds 560,000 or so distinct CDR3 sequences, with approximately 7.7% as singletons. The starting material was PBMCs from blood, obtained about 24 months after vaccination. These receptors were taken from a man aged 45-69 years who received an inactivated influenza vaccine.

This clonotype was found many times. The genes are TRBV10-3 and TRBJ2-5, with TRBD1 as a possible D gene (5 bases). The V end was cut by 4 bases, the J end by 0 bases, with 6 bases between. This CDR3 is 13 amino acids long. CDR1 and CDR2 from the germline V gene are ENHRY and SYGVKD. CDR3 in amino acids: CAISGQNQETQYF. Written as DNA, the CDR3 is TGTGCCATCAGTGGACAGAACCAAGAGACCCAGTACTTC.

V is TRBV5-1 and J is TRBJ1-1; D possibly corresponds to TRBD1 (5 bases). V lost 6 bases and J 2 bases, leaving 41 bases between the germline ends. Germline V gene lookup returns CDR1 SGHRS and CDR2 YFSETQ. The CDR3 has 23 amino acids. This CDR3 reads CASKLYPSVEGVSHTGTNTEAFF. In nucleotides, the CDR3 is TGCGCCAGCAAGCTTTATCCTTCCGTAGAAGGGGTAAGCCATACAGGCACAAACACTGAAGCTTTCTTT.

The chain couples TRBV12-3 or TRBV12-4 to TRBJ1-5, with a tentative D call TRBD1 (6 bases). The V and J ends lost 3 bases and 5 bases respectively, with 11 bases between them. The CDR3 runs 14 residues. CDR3 coding DNA: TGTGCCAGCAGTTTTCGGGACACCGATCAGCCCCAGCATTTT. Amino acid sequence: CASSFRDTDQPQHF.

The gene calls are TRBV7-8 and TRBJ1-4; 10 bases match TRBD1. The CDR3 length is 19 residues. After removal of 1 base from V and 8 bases from J, the junction contained 16 bases not matched to a gene. Germline CDR1 reads SGHVS; CDR2 reads FQNEAQ. CDR3 nucleotides: TGTGCCAGCAGCTTAGTGCCCCCTTGGCGGACAGGGGGACGAGAAAAACTGTTTTTT. The encoded protein is CASSLVPPWRTGGREKLFF.

Notes on this clonotype: One base away lies a much larger clone, so this may be a sequencing read error. This rearrangement joins TRBV20-1 to TRBJ2-1; D gene uncertain. With 8 bases removed from V and 0 bases from J, the gap between germline ends came to 14 bases. There are 14 residues in the CDR3. Germline V gene data show CDR1 as DFQATT and CDR2 as SNEGSKA (reference sequence). This CDR3 is CSTTTVSSYNEQFF. The CDR3, as DNA: TGCAGTACTACCACCGTAAGCTCCTACAATGAGCAGTTCTTC.

This clonotype showed up many times. The CDR3 here is CASSARAGQSGNSPLHF. CDR3 nucleotide sequence: TGTGCCAGCAGCGCGAGGGCCGGACAGTCTGGGAATTCACCCCTCCACTTT. V is TRBV7-2 and J is TRBJ1-6; possible D gene TRBD1, 6 bases. Germline CDR1 is SGHTA and CDR2 is FQGNSA. This CDR3 is built from 17 residues. The V end lost 5 bases, the J end lost 7 bases, and 21 bases lay between the germline ends. Filled out from reference TRBV7-2 and TRBJ1-6, the complete variable domain reads GAGVSQSPSNKVTEKGKDVELRCDPISGHTALYWYRQSLGQGLEFLIYFQGNSAPDKSGLPSDRFSAERTGGSVSTLTIQRTQQEDSAVYLCASSARAGQSGNSPLHFGNGTRLTVT.

About this clonotype: A much larger clone lies one base from this, so it may be a read error. The chain links TRBV11-2 to TRBJ2-3, with D possibly being TRBD1 (5 bases). From germline, CDR1 is SGHAT and CDR2 FQNNGV. The CDR3 loop spans 14 amino acids. The CDR3 spells CAGSWTDTTDTQYF. DNA of the CDR3: TGTGCCGGCAGCTGGACGGACACAACAGATACGCAGTATTTT. Combining the CDR3 with reference TRBV11-2 and TRBJ2-3 gives the whole variable domain EAGVAQSPRYKIIEKRQSVAFWCNPISGHATLYWYQQILGQGPKLLIQFQNNGVVDDSQLPKDRFSAERLKGVDSTLKIQPAKLEDSAVYLCAGSWTDTTDTQYFGPGTRLTVL.

This clonotype was picked up a small number of times. The CDR3 DNA sequence: TGTGCCAGCAGTCAGGAGGGTGAAAATGAGCAGTTCTTC. It codes for CASSQEGENEQFF. This chain links TRBV6-2 or TRBV6-3 with TRBJ2-1; possible D gene TRBD2, 6 bases. This CDR3 is built from 13 residues. Germline V gene data show CDR1 as MNHEY and CDR2 as SVGEGT. The ends were cut back, 5 bases at V and 7 bases at J, with 12 bases in the middle.

The chain is built from TRBV4-1 and TRBJ2-3; TRBD1 matches at 7 bases. The germline V gene has CDR1 MGHRA and CDR2 YSYEKL. CDR3 size: 17 residues. The junction had 12 bases not matched to a gene; V was cut back by 4 bases and J by 2 bases. The DNA of the CDR3 is TGCGCCAGCAGCCTACAAGCCCTGACAGGGTTCACAGATACGCAGTATTTT. Translated: CASSLQALTGFTDTQYF.

About this clonotype: A junction boundary mismatches the germline segment, possibly from a read error. The rearrangement links TRBV6-1 to TRBJ2-7, with D perhaps being TRBD1 or TRBD2 (5 bases each). From germline, CDR1 is MNHNS and CDR2 SASEGT. The CDR3 length is 14 residues. The CDR3 is CAGSQGPTLRGQYF. Written as DNA, the CDR3 is TGTGCCGGCAGTCAGGGACCTACTCTACGAGGGCAGTACTTC.

The table lists this clonotype with a few counts. CDR3 in DNA: TGTGCCAGCAGTTACCTCCGTGGCACGCAGTATTTT. It specifies CASSYLRGTQYF. This chain joins TRBV6-5 and TRBJ2-3; D is undetermined. Between the trimmed V and J ends, which lost 2 bases and 9 bases, there was a span of 9 bases. The CDR3 totals 12 residues. CDR1 and CDR2 (germline): MNHEY, SVGAGI.

The gene calls are TRBV11-2 and TRBJ2-2; TRBD2 matches at 11 bases. The J segment lost 0 bases and the V segment lost 5 bases, leaving 17 bases of the junction unmatched. This CDR3 is built from 21 residues. Germline loops: CDR1 SGHAT, CDR2 FQNNGV. CDR3 nucleotide sequence: TGTGCCAGCAGCCCCCGCTCCCCGGGACTAGCGGAAATAGCGAACACCGGGGAGCTGTTTTTT. Translation: CASSPRSPGLAEIANTGELFF.

A few counts support this clonotype. The rearrangement joins TRBV20-1 to TRBJ2-6; D may match TRBD1 or TRBD2 (6 bases each). Germline assignment: CDR1 DFQATT and CDR2 SNEGSKA (reference sequence). The CDR3 has 18 amino acids. V lost 0 bases and J lost 1, with 16 bases in between. This chain's CDR3 is CSAREGGRRLSGANVLTF. CDR3 DNA: TGCAGTGCTAGAGAGGGGGGCCGTAGGCTTTCTGGGGCCAACGTCCTGACTTTC.

This sequence joins TRBV27 and TRBJ2-7; D might be TRBD2 (6 bases). Germline CDR1 is MNHEY and CDR2 is SMNVEV (reference sequence). Trimming stripped 5 bases from V and 4 bases from J, with 18 bases between. The CDR3 extends over 15 amino acids. CDR3 sequence: CASSPTVGGRYEQYF. DNA of the CDR3: TGTGCCAGCAGTCCGACGGTGGGAGGCCGATACGAGCAGTACTTC.

V usage is TRBV7-9 and J usage is TRBJ2-5; D is uncertain. The CDR3 sequence is 14 residues long. V lost 1 base, J lost 1 base, and 7 bases lay in between. Germline CDR1 reads SEHNR; CDR2 reads FQNEAQ (reference sequence). CDR3 DNA sequence: TGTGCCAGCAGCTTAGTTCCCACCCAAGAGACCCAGTACTTC. This sequence encodes CASSLVPTQETQYF. Together with reference TRBV7-9 and TRBJ2-5, the CDR3 gives the full variable domain: DTGVSQNPRHKITKRGQNVTFRCDPISEHNRLYWYRQTLGQGPEFLTYFQNEAQLEKSRLLSDRFSAERPKGSFSTLEIQRTEQGDSAMYLCASSLVPTQETQYFGPGTRLLVL.

The rearrangement links TRBV28 to TRBJ2-6; D may be TRBD1 (6 bases). Trimming pared 5 bases from V and 0 bases from J, leaving 17 bases between. The CDR3 contains 18 residues. From germline, CDR1 is MDHEN and CDR2 SYDVKM. Written as DNA, the CDR3 is TGTGCCAGCAGTACCGTGACAGGTCGAGACTCTGGGGCCAACGTCCTGACTTTC. This gives the protein CASSTVTGRDSGANVLTF.

This clonotype was found many times. V gene TRBV7-6 combines with J gene TRBJ2-1, with TRBD2 matching over 12 bases. Germline V gene lookup returns CDR1 SGHVS and CDR2 FNYEAQ. V gave up 1 base and J gave up 8 bases; unmatched junction bases: 9. This CDR3 is built from 17 residues. Written as DNA, the CDR3 is TGTGCCAGCAGCTTAGGACCCCTAGCGGGAGGGTCCGATGAGCAGTTCTTC. Its translation is CASSLGPLAGGSDEQFF.

The sample holds a few counts of this clonotype. The rearrangement uses TRBV2 and TRBJ1-1; perhaps TRBD1 as D (6 bases). V lost 4 bases, J lost 11 bases, and 20 bases lay in between. CDR1 and CDR2 from the germline V gene are SNHLY and FYNNEI. This CDR3 contains 14 residues. The CDR3, as DNA: TGTGCCAGCAGTGCACAGGGCGGGGGTGAGCGTGCTTTCTTT. Its protein is CASSAQGGGERAFF.

The chain uses TRBV20-1 and TRBJ2-1; TRBD1 agrees at 8 bases. The V gene end was trimmed by 2 bases and the J gene end by 4 bases; junction bases not matched to a gene: 1. Germline V CDR1 and CDR2: DFQATT, SNEGSKA (reference sequence). There are 13 residues in the CDR3. CDR3 residues: CSARQGAYNEQFF. DNA for the CDR3: TGCAGTGCTAGACAGGGGGCTTACAATGAGCAGTTCTTC.

This clonotype occurred a few times. This chain connects TRBV30 to TRBJ2-5; possibly TRBD1 or TRBD2 for D (5 bases each). Trimming removed 7 bases at V and 1 base at J, with 13 bases between. The CDR3 extends over 13 amino acids. The germline CDR1 and CDR2 sequences are GTSNPN and SVGIG (reference sequence). The CDR3 sequence: CAFSSGLQETQYF. In DNA, the CDR3 is TGTGCCTTCTCGTCGGGGCTCCAAGAGACCCAGTACTTC.

This clonotype appeared a few times. V usage is TRBV6-1 and J usage is TRBJ1-2; D gene unclear. Germline V gene sequence: CDR1 MNHNS, CDR2 SASEGT. Trimming pared 0 bases from V and 8 bases from J, leaving 16 bases between. The CDR3 is 15 amino acids. The CDR3 sequence is CASSEALGRPGGYTF. The CDR3 bases are TGTGCCAGCAGTGAAGCGCTAGGTCGCCCCGGGGGCTACACCTTC.

The chain joins TRBV6-2 or TRBV6-3 to TRBJ2-1; D gene uncertain. V lost 0 bases, J lost 5 bases, and 5 bases lay in between. The CDR3 length is 13 residues. The germline V gene has CDR1 MNHEY and CDR2 SVGEGT. DNA of the CDR3: TGTGCCAGCAGTTACTCTCTGGACAATGAGCAGTTCTTC. It is translated as CASSYSLDNEQFF.

This clonotype was found a few times. The chain uses TRBV15 and TRBJ2-3; 8 bases fit TRBD2. The CDR3 covers 16 residues. CDR1 LNHNV and CDR2 YYDKDF come from the germline V gene (reference sequence). After removal of 7 bases from V and 1 base from J, the junction contained 10 bases not matched to a gene. Here the CDR3 reads CATTLYGRVGTDTQYF. The CDR3, as DNA: TGTGCCACCACTCTCTACGGGAGGGTCGGCACAGATACGCAGTATTTT.

The table lists this clonotype with many counts. CDR3 DNA sequence: TGCGCCAGCAGCCAAGGGACGTCGTACATTCAGTACTTC. Translated: CASSQGTSYIQYF. The chain carries TRBV4-1 and TRBJ2-4; no clear D gene. This CDR3 region has 13 residues. Germline V gene sequence: CDR1 MGHRA, CDR2 YSYEKL. V was cut by 1 base and J by 8 bases, with 9 bases left in between.

This clonotype was detected a few times. This chain joins TRBV24-1 and TRBJ2-1, with D hard to call. Germline CDR1 and CDR2: KGHDR and SFDVKD. The CDR3 is 14 amino acids. With 0 bases removed from V and 9 bases from J, the gap between germline ends came to 11 bases. This CDR3 reads CATSDLHLVSEQFF. CDR3 DNA: TGTGCCACCAGTGATTTGCATTTGGTTTCTGAGCAGTTCTTC.